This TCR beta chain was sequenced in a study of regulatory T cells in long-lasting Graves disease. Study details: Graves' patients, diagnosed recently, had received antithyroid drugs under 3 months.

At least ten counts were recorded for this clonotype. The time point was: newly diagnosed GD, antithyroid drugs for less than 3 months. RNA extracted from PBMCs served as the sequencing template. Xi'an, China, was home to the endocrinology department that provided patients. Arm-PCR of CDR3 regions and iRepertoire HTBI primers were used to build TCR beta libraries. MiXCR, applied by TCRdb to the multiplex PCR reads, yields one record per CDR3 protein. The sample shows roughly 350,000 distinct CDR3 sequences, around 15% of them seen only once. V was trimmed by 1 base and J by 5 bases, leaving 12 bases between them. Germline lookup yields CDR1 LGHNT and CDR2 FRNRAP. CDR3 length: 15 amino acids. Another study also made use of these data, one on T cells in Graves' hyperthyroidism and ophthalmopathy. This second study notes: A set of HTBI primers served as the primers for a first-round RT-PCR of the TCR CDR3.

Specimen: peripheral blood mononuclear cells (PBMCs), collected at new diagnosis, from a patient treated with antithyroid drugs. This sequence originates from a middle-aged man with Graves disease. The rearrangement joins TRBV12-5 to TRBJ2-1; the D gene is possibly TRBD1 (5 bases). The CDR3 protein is CASGLGRAFDNEQFF. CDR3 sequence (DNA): TGTGCTAGTGGTTTGGGCAGGGCCTTTGACAATGAGCAGTTCTTC.